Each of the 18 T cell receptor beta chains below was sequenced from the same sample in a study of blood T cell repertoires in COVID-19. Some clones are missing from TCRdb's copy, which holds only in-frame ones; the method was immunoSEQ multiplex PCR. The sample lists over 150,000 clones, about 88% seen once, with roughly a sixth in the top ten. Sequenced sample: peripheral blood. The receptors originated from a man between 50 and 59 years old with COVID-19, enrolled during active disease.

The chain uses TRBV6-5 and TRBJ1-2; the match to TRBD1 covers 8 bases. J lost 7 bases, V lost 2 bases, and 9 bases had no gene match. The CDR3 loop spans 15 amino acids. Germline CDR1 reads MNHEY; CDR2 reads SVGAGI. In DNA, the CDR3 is TGTGCCAGCAGTTACCCCGGACAGGGTACGGTTGGCTACACCTTC. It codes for CASSYPGQGTVGYTF.

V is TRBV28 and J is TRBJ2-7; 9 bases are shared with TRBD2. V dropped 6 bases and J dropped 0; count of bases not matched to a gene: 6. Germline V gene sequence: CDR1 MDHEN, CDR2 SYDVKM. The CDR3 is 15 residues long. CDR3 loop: CASSSAGGASYEQYF. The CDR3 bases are TGTGCCAGCAGCTCAGCGGGGGGTGCCTCCTACGAGCAGTACTTC. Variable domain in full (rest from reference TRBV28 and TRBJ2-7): DVKVTQSSRYLVKRTGEKVFLECVQDMDHENMFWYRQDPGLGLRLIYFSYDVKMKEKGDIPEGYSVSREKKERFSLILESASTNQTSMYLCASSSAGGASYEQYFGPGTRLTVT.

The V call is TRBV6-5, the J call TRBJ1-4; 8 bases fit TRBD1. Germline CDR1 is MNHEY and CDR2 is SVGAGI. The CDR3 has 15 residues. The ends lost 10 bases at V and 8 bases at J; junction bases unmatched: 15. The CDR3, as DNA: TGTGCCACCTTGAGTCTAGACAGGGGTTACGAAAAACTGTTTTTT. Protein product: CATLSLDRGYEKLFF.

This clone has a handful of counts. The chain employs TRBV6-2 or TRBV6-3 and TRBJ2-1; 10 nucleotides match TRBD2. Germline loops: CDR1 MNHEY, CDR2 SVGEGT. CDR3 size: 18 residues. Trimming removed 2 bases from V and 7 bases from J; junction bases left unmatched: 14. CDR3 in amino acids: CASSYLAGVGLGFNEQFF. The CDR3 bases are TGTGCCAGCAGTTACCTAGCGGGAGTTGGTTTAGGCTTTAATGAGCAGTTCTTC.

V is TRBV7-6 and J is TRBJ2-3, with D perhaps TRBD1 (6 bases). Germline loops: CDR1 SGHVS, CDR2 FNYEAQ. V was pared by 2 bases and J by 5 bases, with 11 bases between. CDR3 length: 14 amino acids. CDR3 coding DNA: TGTGCCAGCAGCTTAACCCTAGGGGGAGATACGCAGTATTTT. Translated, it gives CASSLTLGGDTQYF.

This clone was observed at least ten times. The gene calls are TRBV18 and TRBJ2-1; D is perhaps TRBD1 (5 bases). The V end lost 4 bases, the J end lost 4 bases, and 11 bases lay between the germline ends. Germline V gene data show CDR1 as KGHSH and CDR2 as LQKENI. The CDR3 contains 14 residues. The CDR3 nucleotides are TGTGCCAGCTCACATACAGGTTTTTACAATGAGCAGTTCTTC. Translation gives CASSHTGFYNEQFF.

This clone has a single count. The CDR3: CASRSGGRGEAFF. The CDR3 DNA reads TGTGCCAGCAGGAGTGGGGGCCGGGGTGAAGCTTTCTTT. This sequence joins TRBV7-9 and TRBJ1-1; maybe TRBD1 (6 bases). Germline V lookup: CDR1 SEHNR, CDR2 FQNEAQ (reference sequence). This CDR3 has 13 residues. With 6 bases removed from V and 7 bases from J, the gap between germline ends came to 15 bases.

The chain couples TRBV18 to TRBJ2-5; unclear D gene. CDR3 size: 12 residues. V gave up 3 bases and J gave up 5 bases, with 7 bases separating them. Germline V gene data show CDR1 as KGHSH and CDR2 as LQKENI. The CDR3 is CASSPQFETQYF. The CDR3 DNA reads TGTGCCAGCTCACCCCAGTTCGAGACCCAGTACTTC.

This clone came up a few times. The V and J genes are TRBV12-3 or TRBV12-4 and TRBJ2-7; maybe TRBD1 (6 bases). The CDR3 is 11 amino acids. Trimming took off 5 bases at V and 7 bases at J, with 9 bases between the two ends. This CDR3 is CASSDQGEQYF. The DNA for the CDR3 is TGTGCCAGCAGTGATCAGGGGGAGCAGTACTTC.

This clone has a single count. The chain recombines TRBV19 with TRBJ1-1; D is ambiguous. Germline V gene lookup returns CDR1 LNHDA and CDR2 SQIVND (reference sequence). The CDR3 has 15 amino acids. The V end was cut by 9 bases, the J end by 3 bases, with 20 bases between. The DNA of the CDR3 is TGTGCCAGCATAGAAATAGTAGGAGGACACACTGAAGCTTTCTTT. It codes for CASIEIVGGHTEAFF.

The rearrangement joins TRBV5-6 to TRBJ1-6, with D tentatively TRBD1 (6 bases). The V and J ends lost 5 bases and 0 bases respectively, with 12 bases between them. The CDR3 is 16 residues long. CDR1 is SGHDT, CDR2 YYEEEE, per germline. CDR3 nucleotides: TGTGCCAGCAGTGGGGACACGAGCTCCTATAATTCACCCCTCCACTTT. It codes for CASSGDTSSYNSPLHF.

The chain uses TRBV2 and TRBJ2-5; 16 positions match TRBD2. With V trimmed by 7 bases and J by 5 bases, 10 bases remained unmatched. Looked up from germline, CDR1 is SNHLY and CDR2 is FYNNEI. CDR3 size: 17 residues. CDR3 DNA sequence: TGTGCCAGCAACCCGGGACTAGCGGGGGGGCCAGAGGAGACCCAGTACTTC. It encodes CASNPGLAGGPEETQYF.

The CDR3 spells CASSSSGTGAHEQYF. The DNA of the CDR3 is TGTGCCAGCAGCTCATCCGGGACAGGGGCCCACGAGCAGTACTTC. This sequence joins TRBV7-9 and TRBJ2-7; 10 nucleotides line up with TRBD1. This CDR3 contains 15 residues. Germline V gene data show CDR1 as SEHNR and CDR2 as FQNEAQ (reference sequence). J lost 5 bases, V lost 4 bases, and 8 bases had no gene match. The whole variable domain, filled in from reference TRBV7-9 and TRBJ2-7, reads DTGVSQNPRHKITKRGQNVTFRCDPISEHNRLYWYRQTLGQGPEFLTYFQNEAQLEKSRLLSDRFSAERPKGSFSTLEIQRTEQGDSAMYLCASSSSGTGAHEQYFGPGTRLTVT.

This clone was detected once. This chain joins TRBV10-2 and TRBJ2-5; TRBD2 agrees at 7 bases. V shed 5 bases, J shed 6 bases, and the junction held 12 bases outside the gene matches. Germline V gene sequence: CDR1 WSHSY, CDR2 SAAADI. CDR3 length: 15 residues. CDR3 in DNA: TGCGCCAGCAGTACAACGGGAGGTACGCGGAAGACCCAGTACTTC. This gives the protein CASSTTGGTRKTQYF.

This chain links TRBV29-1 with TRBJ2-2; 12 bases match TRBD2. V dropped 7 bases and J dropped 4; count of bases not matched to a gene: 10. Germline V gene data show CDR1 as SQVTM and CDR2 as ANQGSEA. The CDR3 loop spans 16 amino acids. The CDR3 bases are TGCAGCGCGGGGGTCCCGGGACTAGCGGGCACCGGGGAGCTGTTTTTT. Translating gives CSAGVPGLAGTGELFF.

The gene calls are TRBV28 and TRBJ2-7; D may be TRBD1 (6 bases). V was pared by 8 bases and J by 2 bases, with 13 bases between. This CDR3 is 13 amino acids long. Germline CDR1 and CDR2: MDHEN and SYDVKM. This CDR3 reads CASQGHSTYEQYF. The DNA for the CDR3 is TGTGCCAGCCAGGGGCACTCAACCTACGAGCAGTACTTC.

CDR3 bases: TGTGCCAGCGAGATAAATACAGGGGGAAATAATTCACCCCTCCACTTT. Its protein is CASEINTGGNNSPLHF. The gene calls are TRBV5-5 and TRBJ1-6; TRBD1 aligns across 8 bases. CDR3 length equals 16 residues. Trimming removed 7 bases from V and 5 bases from J; junction bases left unmatched: 11. Germline V gives CDR1 SGHKS, CDR2 YYEKEE (reference sequence). Filled out from reference TRBV5-5 and TRBJ1-6, the complete variable domain reads DAGVTQSPTHLIKTRGQQVTLRCSPISGHKSVSWYQQVLGQGPQFIFQYYEKEERGRGNFPDRFSARQFPNYSSELNVNALLLGDSALYLCASEINTGGNNSPLHFGNGTRLTVT.

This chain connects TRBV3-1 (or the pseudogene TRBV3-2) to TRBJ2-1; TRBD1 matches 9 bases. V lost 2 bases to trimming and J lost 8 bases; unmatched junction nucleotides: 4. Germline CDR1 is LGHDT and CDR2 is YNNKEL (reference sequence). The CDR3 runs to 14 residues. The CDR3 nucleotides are TGTGCCAGCAGCCAAAATACAGGGGGCGATGAGCAGTTCTTC. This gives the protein CASSQNTGGDEQFF.